The sequence of this T cell receptor (beta chain) was determined in a study of blood T cell repertoires in COVID-19. Overall study context: Acute and convalescent COVID-19 samples came from the United States, Italy and Spain. PBMCs, B-cell-depleted T cells, or T cells were the source of the cDNA or gDNA that made up the material.

Trimming took off 5 bases at V and 0 bases at J, with 10 bases between the two ends. Germline V gene lookup returns CDR1 SEHNR and CDR2 FQNEAQ (reference sequence). The CDR3 is 15 amino acids. Seattle patients were enrolled while actively infected and followed longitudinally. The authors' processing: How many nucleated cells were present was estimated from reference gene primer amplification. The assay was immunoSEQ multiplex PCR, and TCRdb's table has in-frame clones only and misses some. V, J and clone size were drawn from that table, and D and trimming were deduced from the DNA. The table shows around 360,000 clones, with around 87% occurring only once.

Source material: peripheral blood. The gene calls are TRBV7-9 and TRBJ1-4, with D perhaps TRBD1 (5 bases). The source of this sequence is a woman in her twenties or thirties with COVID-19, enrolled during active disease. The CDR3 is CASSGRRATNEKLFF. DNA for the CDR3: TGTGCCAGCAGCGGCCGCAGGGCAACTAATGAAAAACTGTTTTTT.